These T cell receptor beta chains were read from a single sample in a study of early T cells in non-severe SARS-CoV-2 infection. TCRdb re-analysed the 5' RACE reads in MiXCR, keeping a single row per CDR3 protein. There are 55,000 to 75,000 distinct CDR3 sequences in the sample; 9.5% to 15% occur only once, and 3.9% lies in the top ten. The material sequenced was whole blood. All receptors derive from an adult who was a healthcare worker with PCR-confirmed SARS-CoV-2 infection or an uninfected control (not recorded which). CDR3s include the opening cysteine and the closing phenylalanine or tryptophan. The D gene is left open where the match is weak. Clone sizes are given selectively: once, few, many, or a class where the clone is expanded.

many,TRBD1,TRBV27,TRBJ1-4,TGTGCCAGCAGTTTCGGAGGGACAGGGAACGAAAAACTGTTTTTT,CASSFGGTGNEKLFF
.,.,TRBV27,TRBJ1-1,TGTGCCAGCTACCGACAGGCCATGAACACTGAAGCTTTCTTT,CASYRQAMNTEAFF
many,TRBD1,TRBV19,TRBJ2-1,TGTGCCAGTAGTAGGGACAGCCAGCAGTTCTTC,CASSRDSQQFF
.,.,TRBV3-1,TRBJ1-3,TGTGCCAGCAGCCAACAGGGATCTGGAAACACCATATATTTT,CASSQQGSGNTIYF
many,TRBD2,TRBV5-4,TRBJ2-1,TGTGCCAGCAGCTTACGACTAGCGGCTCTTTATAGAGAGCAGTTCTTC,CASSLRLAALYREQFF
many,.,TRBV29-1,TRBJ2-7,TGCAGCGTCTATGGAGGGGACAACTCCTACGAGCAGTACTTC,CSVYGGDNSYEQYF
.,.,TRBV5-1,TRBJ2-1,TGCGCCAGCAGCAGGGAGGCGGGGAGCTCCTTCAATGAGCAGTTCTTC,CASSREAGSSFNEQFF
many,.,TRBV20-1,TRBJ2-1,TGCAGTGCTAGTATCGGGAGCGGGCTAAGGGATGAGCAGTTCTTC,CSASIGSGLRDEQFF
many,.,TRBV7-9,TRBJ2-1,TGTGCCAGCAGCTTCTGGGCCGCCTACAATGAGCAGTTCTTC,CASSFWAAYNEQFF
many,TRBD2,TRBV11-2,TRBJ2-3,TGTGCCAGCCGACCCTGGGCAGCGGGAGATGAAGATACGCAGTATTTT,CASRPWAAGDEDTQYF
many,.,TRBV7-3,TRBJ2-3,TGTGCCAGCAGCCCGGGACTGCAGACAGATACGCAGTATTTT,CASSPGLQTDTQYF